This record covers a single T cell receptor beta chain. Its antigen remains unknown. This CDR3 fails to terminate in the conserved phenylalanine or tryptophan, so it likely reflects a read error. The DNA is left out, because the CDR3 cannot be placed on it with certainty; the CDR3 is given as TCRdb lists it. This specimen comes from a study of cytomegalovirus exposure and HLA in healthy donors. Study background: Earlier, almost 120 million unique TCR beta sequences were recovered from around 180 million T cells by an analysis. Study outcomes and limitations: The study recorded 150 to 200 TCR beta chains that were cytomegalovirus-associated. According to a later analysis, most TCR beta chains associated with CMV appeared HLA-restricted.

A total of 11 residues make up the CDR3, ends included. Germline-derived CDR1 and CDR2 are KGHSH and LQKENI. PCR amplification relied on 60 Vbeta primers (plus 13 Jbeta primers). Measured with immunoSEQ multiplex PCR; TCRdb has only the in-frame clones, and not every one. Found here are 150,000 to 200,000 clones, around 85% of them singletons; the top ten hold about 2.3%. This chain joins TRBV18 and TRBJ2-3; TRBD1, as called in the table, went unchecked against the DNA. The sequenced material came from PBMCs. The sequence came from a woman aged 50 to 60 in good health and CMV-seronegative. This CDR3 reads CASSPGDRDEI.